This TCR beta chain is drawn from a study of siplizumab effects on memory and regulatory T cells. This clone was seen more than once but under ten times. Only in-frame clones appear in the TCRdb table, and some are missing; sequencing was by immunoSEQ multiplex PCR. The sample gives over 50,000 clones, roughly 85% of which show up once; roughly 3.8% is in the top ten. V lost 1 base and J 0 bases, leaving 10 bases between the germline ends. The germline CDR1 and CDR2 sequences are SNHLY and FYNNEI. CDR3 size: 16 residues. This clonotype was obtained from a human donor in good health. The chain carries TRBV2 and TRBJ1-5; D is uncertain. Material for sequencing was memory CD4+ T cells sorted from blood. This chain's CDR3 is CASSEGWQISNQPQHF. The CDR3 DNA is TGTGCCAGCAGTGAAGGATGGCAAATTAGCAATCAGCCCCAGCATTTT. Drawing the rest from reference TRBV2 and TRBJ1-5, the complete variable domain is EPEVTQTPSHQVTQMGQEVILRCVPISNHLYFYWYRQILGQKVEFLVSFYNNEISEKSEIFDDQFSVERPDGSNFTLKIRSTKLEDSAMYFCASSEGWQISNQPQHFGDGTRLSIL.